This T cell receptor beta chain was identified during a study of T cell responses to AZD1222 COVID-19 vaccine. General study points: Researchers took repertoire samples only after the peak T cell response had come. Clonal diversity was possibly underestimated, and white British individuals and females predominated among donors. Two AZD1222 doses significantly raised spike-specific TCR breadth and depth over controls.

This CDR3 has 15 residues. Germline V gives CDR1 SNHLY, CDR2 FYNNEI. The V gene lost 7 bases and the J gene lost 2 bases, with 17 bases spanning the gap. Comment on this clone: Antigen: not known.

Repertoires were generated with immunoSEQ multiplex PCR, while TCRdb's copy carries only in-frame clones and drops some. The profile shows approximately 190,000 clones, approximately 94% of them singletons. This TCR was recovered from an adult who received the MenACWY meningococcal vaccine as a control. Sequencing was performed on peripheral blood, taken 28 days after the second dose of the MenACWY control vaccine. V and J are TRBV2 and TRBJ2-5, with a weak D call TRBD1 (5 bases). CDR3 protein: CASTLPGAAQETQYF. The CDR3 bases are TGTGCCAGCACCCTCCCTGGGGCAGCTCAAGAGACCCAGTACTTC.